The present T cell receptor beta chain was sequenced within a study of blood T cell repertoires in COVID-19. The wider study: Material from acute and convalescent COVID-19 was sourced from the United States, Italy and Spain. In each case, the material was cDNA or gDNA derived from T cells, B-cell-depleted T cells, or PBMCs.

The germline V gene has CDR1 LNHDA and CDR2 SQIVND (reference sequence). Trimming took off 4 bases at V and 2 bases at J, with 20 bases between the two ends. The CDR3 has 18 amino acids. Per the authors' pipeline: For nucleated cells, counts were estimated from reference gene primer amplification. Repertoires were generated with immunoSEQ multiplex PCR, while TCRdb's copy carries only in-frame clones and drops some. V and J calls and clone size come straight from that table; D and trimming were deduced from the DNA. The sample includes under 550,000 clones, about 90% of them seen just once. In Seattle, patients joined the study during active infection and were tracked longitudinally.

The receptor comes from a man aged 18 to 29 with COVID-19, enrolled during active disease. Sequenced sample: peripheral blood. V usage is TRBV19 and J usage is TRBJ2-2; TRBD1 or TRBD2 may be the D gene (9 bases each). The CDR3 region is CASSTGTGLAGNTGELFF. In DNA form, the CDR3 reads TGTGCCAGTAGTACCGGGACAGGGCTAGCGGGAAACACCGGGGAGCTGTTTTTT.